This passage covers 24 T cell receptor beta chains from one sample sequenced in a study of OX40 agonist ivuxolimab in advanced cancers. The table came from immunoSEQ multiplex PCR; TCRdb's copy has only in-frame clones and leaves some out. In the table there are fewer than 25,000 clones, 65% to 90% of which are singletons. The starting material was CD4+ or CD8+ T cells sorted from blood, obtained in a trial of the OX40 agonist ivuxolimab. All receptors come from an adult with an advanced solid tumor such as melanoma, head and neck, liver or kidney cancer.

This chain links TRBV2 with TRBJ2-1, with a possible D match to TRBD2 (6 bases). CDR1 and CDR2 from the germline V gene are SNHLY and FYNNEI. V lost 3 bases and J lost 8, with 14 bases in between. This CDR3 has 14 amino acids. CDR3 residues: CASSEERAFDEQFF. DNA of the CDR3: TGTGCCAGCAGTGAGGAGCGGGCCTTTGATGAGCAGTTCTTC.

The chain carries TRBV4-2 and TRBJ2-7, with 9 bases fitting TRBD1. The CDR3 contains 15 residues. With 0 bases clipped from V and 5 bases from J, the junction kept 5 bases outside the gene matches. Germline V gene data show CDR1 as LGHNA and CDR2 as YNFKEQ. CDR3 in amino acids: CASSQDGTGLDEQYF. CDR3 DNA sequence: TGTGCCAGCAGCCAAGACGGGACAGGGTTAGACGAGCAGTACTTC.

This clone was counted a single time. The V gene is TRBV27, the J gene TRBJ2-5; no firm D call. V was cut by 7 bases and J by 1 base, with 16 bases left in between. Germline values: CDR1 MNHEY, CDR2 SMNVEV (reference sequence). This CDR3 is built from 15 residues. CDR3 bases: TGTGCCAGCAAAAAAGTACGCAGTTCCCAAGAGACCCAGTACTTC. This encodes CASKKVRSSQETQYF.

The chain links TRBV27 to TRBJ2-7; D is unclear. V was clipped by 5 bases and J by 0 bases, with 8 bases between them. This CDR3 region has 13 residues. Per germline, CDR1 MNHEY and CDR2 SMNVEV (reference sequence). CDR3 DNA sequence: TGTGCCAGCAGTCCTATCGACTCCTACGAGCAGTACTTC. Its translation is CASSPIDSYEQYF.

V gene TRBV21-1 combines with J gene TRBJ2-7; the tabulated D call, TRBD1, remains unverified against the DNA. TRBV21-1 is tagged as a pseudogene. The CDR3 totals 13 residues. The chain's CDR3 is CARTTGYPYEQYF. The CDR3 bases are TGTGCCAGGACAACAGGGTACCCCTACGAGCAGTACTTC.

The gene calls are TRBV6-4 and TRBJ2-7, with 7 bases aligning to TRBD2. J gave up 4 bases and V 6 bases, and 12 bases lay outside the gene matches. The length of the CDR3 is 15 residues. CDR1 MRHNA and CDR2 SNTAGT come from the germline V gene. CDR3 DNA sequence: TGTGCCAGCAGCCCGAGGCTAGCGGTGGGTTACGAGCAGTACTTC. Protein sequence: CASSPRLAVGYEQYF.

Regarding this clone: A junction boundary mismatches the germline segment, possibly from a read error. This sequence joins TRBV5-6 and TRBJ2-1; D is possibly TRBD2 (5 bases). Germline CDR1 SGHDT, CDR2 YYEEEE. This CDR3 has 15 residues. The CDR3 here is CASSLSGKIYSEQFF. The CDR3 coding sequence is TGTGCCAGCAGCTTATCGGGGAAGATCTACAGTGAGCAGTTCTTC.

V is TRBV19 and J is TRBJ2-7, with D perhaps matching TRBD2 (6 bases). The V end was cut by 5 bases, the J end by 3 bases, with 17 bases between. This CDR3 region has 15 residues. Germline V gene lookup returns CDR1 LNHDA and CDR2 SQIVND (reference sequence). The CDR3: CASSFGDSLFYEQYF. In DNA, the CDR3 is TGTGCCAGTAGTTTTGGGGACTCCTTATTCTACGAGCAGTACTTC.

A remark on this clone: Other DNA sequences from this sample encode an identical CDR3 as well. The chain combines TRBV5-6 with TRBJ2-2; 7 bases fit TRBD1. This CDR3 has 14 residues. Germline V lookup: CDR1 SGHDT, CDR2 YYEEEE. Germline trimming cut 0 bases from V and 6 bases from J; bases unmatched to any gene: 2. The CDR3 bases are TGTGCCAGCAGCTTGGGACAGGGTCCCGGGGAGCTGTTTTTT. Translated, it gives CASSLGQGPGELFF.

This clone appeared a single time. The V call is TRBV13, the J call TRBJ2-2; a weak D match, TRBD1 (5 bases). Germline assignment: CDR1 PRHDT and CDR2 FYEKMQ (reference sequence). The CDR3 length is 14 residues. With 5 bases removed from V and 1 base from J, the gap between germline ends came to 8 bases. The CDR3 protein is CASSLGQNTGELFF. The CDR3 DNA reads as TGTGCCAGCAGCCTTGGACAGAACACCGGGGAGCTGTTTTTT.

V and J are TRBV27 and TRBJ2-7; 7 bases map to TRBD2. The CDR3 contains 13 residues. J gave up 3 bases and V 3 bases, and 2 bases lay outside the gene matches. Per the germline V gene, CDR1 is MNHEY and CDR2 is SMNVEV (reference sequence). The CDR3: CASSLAGVYEQYF. The CDR3 region has the DNA TGTGCCAGCAGTTTGGCGGGAGTCTACGAGCAGTACTTC.

The count of this clone is one. The V gene is TRBV6-4, the J gene TRBJ2-6; perhaps TRBD1 as D (6 bases). Per germline, CDR1 MRHNA and CDR2 SNTAGT. This CDR3 is built from 15 residues. Trimming left V 8 bases short and J 0 bases short, with 11 bases between. For the CDR3, the DNA is TGTGCCAGCTCGGGACAATCCTCTGGGGCCAACGTCCTGACTTTC. Translated: CASSGQSSGANVLTF.

This clone was recorded only once. The V gene is TRBV4-2, the J gene TRBJ2-3; the match to TRBD2 covers 11 bases. J was trimmed by 2 bases and V by 0 bases; bases with no gene match: 7. The CDR3 is 18 residues long. CDR1 and CDR2 (germline): LGHNA, YNFKEQ. The DNA of the CDR3 is TGTGCCAGCAGCCAAGAGAGCCGACTAGCGGGAACCACAGATACGCAGTATTTT. Translated, it gives CASSQESRLAGTTDTQYF.

The chain is built from TRBV28 and TRBJ2-7, with 10 bases matching TRBD2. The V gene end was trimmed by 3 bases and the J gene end by 7 bases; junction bases not matched to a gene: 6. Per the germline V gene, CDR1 is MDHEN and CDR2 is SYDVKM. The CDR3 consists of 14 residues. CDR3 nucleotide sequence: TGTGCCAGCAGTTTCGGGGGACTAGCGCGGGAGCAGTACTTC. This codes for CASSFGGLAREQYF. The full variable domain, rest sourced from reference TRBV28 and TRBJ2-7, is DVKVTQSSRYLVKRTGEKVFLECVQDMDHENMFWYRQDPGLGLRLIYFSYDVKMKEKGDIPEGYSVSREKKERFSLILESASTNQTSMYLCASSFGGLAREQYFGPGTRLTVT.

The chain joins TRBV11-1 to TRBJ2-7, with D possibly TRBD2 on 6 matching bases. Germline assignment: CDR1 SGHAT and CDR2 FQDESV (reference sequence). The CDR3 covers 13 residues. Deletions cut 1 base from V and 7 bases from J, with 11 bases between. The CDR3 bases are TGTGCCAGCAGCTTAGGACGGGGGTGGGAGCAGTACTTC. Protein: CASSLGRGWEQYF.

The chain links TRBV4-1 to TRBJ1-5; D ambiguous. This CDR3 comprises 15 residues. Germline CDR1 is MGHRA and CDR2 is YSYEKL. V lost 1 base, J lost 2 bases, and 9 bases lay in between. In DNA form, the CDR3 reads TGCGCCAGCAGCCAAGGGTTTACAGGCAATCAGCCCCAGCATTTT. Protein sequence: CASSQGFTGNQPQHF.

The rearrangement links TRBV29-1 to TRBJ2-7; a weak D match, TRBD1 (6 bases). Germline V gene lookup returns CDR1 SQVTM and CDR2 ANQGSEA. Trimming shortened V by 3 bases and J by 0 bases, and 21 bases separated the two germline ends. The CDR3 length is 17 residues. The CDR3 region is CSVDLGYRVPRSYEQYF. The DNA of the CDR3 is TGCAGCGTTGATCTAGGATACAGGGTGCCCCGCTCCTACGAGCAGTACTTC.

The genes are TRBV6-5 and TRBJ1-2; D not resolved. The V end was cut by 6 bases, the J end by 7 bases, with 15 bases between. The CDR3 runs to 13 residues. Germline CDR1 reads MNHEY; CDR2 reads SVGAGI. The CDR3 sequence is CASSPREVVGYTF. The CDR3 bases are TGTGCCAGCAGCCCTCGGGAGGTGGTTGGCTACACCTTC.

The chain has TRBV2 and TRBJ2-3; 10 bases map to TRBD2. Trimming removed 4 bases from V and 1 base from J; junction bases left unmatched: 2. This CDR3 has 15 amino acids. Per germline, CDR1 SNHLY and CDR2 FYNNEI. CDR3 loop: CASSVAGGGTDTQYF. CDR3 nucleotides: TGTGCCAGCAGTGTAGCGGGGGGAGGCACAGATACGCAGTATTTT.

The chain has TRBV7-9 and TRBJ2-2, with 11 positions matching TRBD2. Germline lookup yields CDR1 SEHNR and CDR2 FQNEAQ (reference sequence). The CDR3 is 15 residues long. With V trimmed by 2 bases and J by 5 bases, 1 base remained unmatched. CDR3 nucleotides: TGTGCCAGCAGCTTAACTAGCGGGAGAACCGGGGAGCTGTTTTTT. This gives the protein CASSLTSGRTGELFF. Full variable domain (rest looked up from reference TRBV7-9 and TRBJ2-2): DTGVSQNPRHKITKRGQNVTFRCDPISEHNRLYWYRQTLGQGPEFLTYFQNEAQLEKSRLLSDRFSAERPKGSFSTLEIQRTEQGDSAMYLCASSLTSGRTGELFFGEGSRLTVL.

This chain uses TRBV7-9 with TRBJ2-7; perhaps TRBD1 as D (7 bases). CDR1 and CDR2 (germline): SEHNR, FQNEAQ (reference sequence). V gave up 1 base and J gave up 6 bases, with 16 bases separating them. The CDR3 has 15 residues. The CDR3 reads CASSLVAGGPFEQYF. In nucleotides, the CDR3 is TGTGCCAGCAGCTTAGTAGCAGGGGGGCCCTTCGAGCAGTACTTC.

This chain connects TRBV7-6 to TRBJ2-7; D ambiguous. Germline V lookup: CDR1 SGHVS, CDR2 FNYEAQ. The CDR3 has 14 amino acids. V lost 4 bases and J 2 bases, leaving 12 bases between the germline ends. The CDR3 here is CASSSLTRPYEQYF. The DNA of the CDR3 is TGTGCCAGCAGCTCTTTGACAAGACCCTACGAGCAGTACTTC.

The chain has TRBV2 and TRBJ2-3; TRBD2 might be the D (5 bases). Trimming left V 5 bases short and J 0 bases short, with 9 bases between. The CDR3 length is 14 residues. Germline CDR1 SNHLY, CDR2 FYNNEI. In DNA form, the CDR3 reads TGTGCCAGCAGTTGGCTAGCTAGCACAGATACGCAGTATTTT. Translated, it gives CASSWLASTDTQYF.

V is TRBV29-1 and J is TRBJ1-2; 9 nucleotides line up with TRBD1. V lost 7 bases to trimming and J lost 5 bases; unmatched junction nucleotides: 8. The germline gives CDR1 SQVTM, CDR2 ANQGSEA. The CDR3 extends over 13 amino acids. The CDR3 DNA reads TGCAGCGCCGTCGTACAGGGGGCTTATGGCTACACCTTC. This sequence encodes CSAVVQGAYGYTF.